The entry that follows covers one T cell receptor (beta chain) sequence. This clone is a singleton in its sample. No antigen is known for it. Base qualities are not recorded, but no much larger clone differs from it by a single base. The data derive from a study of regulatory and conventional T cells in RAG deficiency (dated by TCRdb to 2017 to 2019). Background on the whole study: To compare the diversity and composition of the repertoires of Treg, conventional CD4+ and CD8+ T cells between RAG-deficient patients and healthy controls, the study applied high-throughput TCR beta sequencing. Summary of the overall study and its limitations: All patient T-cell subsets had shorter CDR3 lengths; Omenn syndrome patients showed >80% Treg-Tconv repertoire overlap at nucleotide and amino acid level. RAG-deficient patients showed markedly lower Shannon entropy and higher Simpson indices than control T-cell subpopulations. Some T-cell subset analyses were not done for some subjects. The CD25-high CD127-low cells sorted from Omenn syndrome patients may be peripherally activated cells rather than true Treg cells. In Omenn syndrome and CID/AS patients compared with controls, roughly 100-fold fewer unique TCR beta sequences were detected from Treg cells, versus around 10-fold fewer for other subsets.

Libraries came from the immunoSEQ multiplex PCR assay. Rearranged TCR beta chain products were amplified from the genomic DNA of sorted T-cell subsets and were then sequenced. As for the original processing: Shannon entropy and Simpson indices were used to measure how diverse the repertoire of productive TCR beta rearrangements was. To gauge clonal expansion, the frequencies of the 100 most abundant productive TCR beta clonotypes among total reads were added together. A self-reactivity index based on amino acid usage at CDR3beta positions 6 and 7 was applied to the TRB repertoires. Two-way ANOVA was used for repertoire analyses, and Student t or Mann-Whitney tests were used for flow cytometric analyses. Drawn from immuneACCESS, this table holds only the in-frame rearrangements with V and J called that TCRdb kept. Clones are partly lost; checked studies trace under half to an unresolved V gene and leave the rest unexplained. That table supplies the V and J calls and clone size; D and trimming were determined from the DNA. Recorded for this sample are fewer than 10,000 clones; 89% of them occurred a single time. Clones ranked in the top ten supply 1% to 1.5% of the sample.

For this chain, trimming is 1 base at the V end and 6 bases at the J end, and the number of junction bases without a gene match is 5. From its cysteine to its phenylalanine, the CDR3 spans 14 amino acids. Only the CDR3 part of the read is kept: 42 bases, read in frame from the first base. Looking up the germline V gene yields CDR1 SGDLS and CDR2 YYNGEE. Before genomic DNA extraction, regulatory T cells were isolated from blood as CD4+CD25-high CD127-low cells. Eight healthy control donors were used as the comparison group for repertoire analyses. These same data were also listed under a study on regulatory T cells. As described in the second report: In the multiplex PCR, 52 forward TRBV primers and 13 reverse TRBJ primers were used, and assay-based and computational corrections were applied for amplification bias. Repertoires from patients had restricted unique TRB V-J pairs and skewed V and J gene usage, with the strongest effect in regulatory T cells. T-cell receptor beta repertoires of sorted regulatory, conventional CD4+ and CD8+ T cells were compared between CD3G-deficient patients and healthy controls. Peripheral blood mononuclear cells were isolated by Ficoll density separation. Rearranged TRB loci were amplified from genomic DNA by multiplex PCR within the immunoSEQ assay. Sequencing of the TRB amplicons was done on an Illumina HiSeq platform. Raw sequences were error-filtered and aligned to reference gene sequences by custom algorithms and were subsequently analyzed with the immunoSEQ online tools. Frequencies of productive and nonproductive TRB rearrangements were assessed among unique sequences as well as among total sequences. For group comparisons, t tests, Mann-Whitney tests or two-way ANOVA were performed in Prism software.

Sample: Tregs sorted from blood. The chain joins TRBV9 to TRBJ1-2, and 8 junctional nucleotides match TRBD1. The receptor comes from a human donor in good health. The CDR3 reads as follows: CASSVNSGQDGYTF. The DNA reads as follows: TGTGCCAGCAGCGTAAATTCGGGACAGGATGGCTACACCTTC.